This T cell receptor beta chain derives from a study of T cells in Graves' hyperthyroidism and ophthalmopathy. On the study more broadly: The authors collected peripheral blood at initial diagnosis, before any treatment.

Subjects with ophthalmopathy showed a Clinical Activity Score no lower than 3, a NOSPECS grade no lower than 4, and a duration shorter than 3 months. Uncontrolled infection, other autoimmune disease, pregnancy or lactation disqualified patients from enrolment. On the basis of clinical symptoms, serum thyroxine and TRAb, thyroid ultrasound and orbital computed tomography, diagnoses were made. Template material for amplifying TCR beta CDR3 regions consisted of RNA transcripts. TCR CDR3 underwent first-round RT-PCR with the HTBI primer set. Via MiXCR, TCRdb re-called the multiplex PCR reads, giving one row per CDR3 protein. The sample consists of roughly 280,000 distinct CDR3 sequences, approximately 15% of them appearing once. This clonotype showed up many times. This CDR3 comprises 11 residues. Germline CDR1 and CDR2: DFQATT and SNEGSKA (reference sequence). The V and J ends lost 6 bases and 4 bases, in that order; junction bases with no gene match: 0.

This receptor was identified in an older woman with Graves' ophthalmopathy. The chain couples TRBV20-1 to TRBJ1-5; TRBD1 matches at 7 bases. The specimen sequenced was blood. The chain's CDR3 is CSAGQNQPQHF. The CDR3, as DNA: TGCAGTGCGGGACAGAATCAGCCCCAGCATTTT.